This T cell receptor beta chain came from a study of T-cell reconstitution after alpha-beta-depleted transplantation in children. Study results and limitations: Surviving recipient cells, namely T cells and thymic progenitors, were the source of high day-60 TCRbeta diversity in some patients. One year post-transplant, T-cell counts and diversity were largely derived from T cells produced anew. Where alpha-beta T cells came from about two months after transplant was reportedly several hundred expanded graft clones.

TCRbeta library preparation incorporated unique molecular identifiers. MiXCR was run by TCRdb on the PCR reads, yielding one entry per CDR3 protein. The sample includes about 900,000 distinct CDR3 sequences, roughly 29% of them seen just once. A note on this clonotype: The antigen remains undetermined.

CDR3 length equals 15 residues. Per the germline V gene, CDR1 is SEHNR and CDR2 is FQNEAQ (reference sequence). The V end was cut by 5 bases, the J end by 0 bases, with 11 bases between. This sequence was found in a boy younger than two who had a stem cell transplant for SCID, so the T cells may come from the graft donor. The starting material was PBMCs, mostly from graft donor cells, obtained 360 days after TCRalphabeta/CD19-depleted stem cell transplant. The chain recombines TRBV7-9 with TRBJ1-3; D remains unclear. DNA of the CDR3: TGTGCCAGCAGCCCCGGGCCACACTCTGGAAACACCATATATTTT. Encoded protein: CASSPGPHSGNTIYF.